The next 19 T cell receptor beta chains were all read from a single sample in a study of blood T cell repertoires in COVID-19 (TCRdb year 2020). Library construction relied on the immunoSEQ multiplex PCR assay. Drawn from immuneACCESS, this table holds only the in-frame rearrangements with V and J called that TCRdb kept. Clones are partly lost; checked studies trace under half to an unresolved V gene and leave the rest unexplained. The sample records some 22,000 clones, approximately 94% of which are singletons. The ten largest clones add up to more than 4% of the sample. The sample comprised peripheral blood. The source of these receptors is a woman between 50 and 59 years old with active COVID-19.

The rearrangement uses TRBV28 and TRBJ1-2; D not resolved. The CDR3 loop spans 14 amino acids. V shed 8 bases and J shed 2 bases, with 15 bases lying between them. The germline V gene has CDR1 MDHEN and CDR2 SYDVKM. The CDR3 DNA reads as TGTGCCAGCCGACATCCGAACTTAAACTATGGCTACACCTTC. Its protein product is CASRHPNLNYGYTF.

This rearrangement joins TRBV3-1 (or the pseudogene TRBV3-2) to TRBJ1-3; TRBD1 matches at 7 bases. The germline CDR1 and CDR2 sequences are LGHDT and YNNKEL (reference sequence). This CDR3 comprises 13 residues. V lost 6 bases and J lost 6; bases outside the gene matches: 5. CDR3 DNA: TGTGCCAGCAGTTCTGGACAGGCAAACACCATATATTTT. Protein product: CASSSGQANTIYF.

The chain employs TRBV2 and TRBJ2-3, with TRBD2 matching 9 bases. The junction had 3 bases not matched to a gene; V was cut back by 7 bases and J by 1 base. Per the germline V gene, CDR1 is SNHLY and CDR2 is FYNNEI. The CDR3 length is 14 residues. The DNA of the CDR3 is TGTGCCAGCAATAGACTAGCGGGCACAGATACGCAGTATTTT. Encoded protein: CASNRLAGTDTQYF.

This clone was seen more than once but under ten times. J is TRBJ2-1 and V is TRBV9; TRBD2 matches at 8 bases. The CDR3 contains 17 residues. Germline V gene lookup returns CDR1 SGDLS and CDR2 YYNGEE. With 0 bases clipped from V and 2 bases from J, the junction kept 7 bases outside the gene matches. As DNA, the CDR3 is TGTGCCAGCAGCGTAGGGTCCCTAGCGGGTACCTACAATGAGCAGTTCTTC. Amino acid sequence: CASSVGSLAGTYNEQFF. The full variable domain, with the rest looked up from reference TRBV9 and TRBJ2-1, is DSGVTQTPKHLITATGQRVTLRCSPRSGDLSVYWYQQSLDQGLQFLIQYYNGEERAKGNILERFSAQQFPDLHSELNLSSLELGDSALYFCASSVGSLAGTYNEQFFGPGTRLTVL.

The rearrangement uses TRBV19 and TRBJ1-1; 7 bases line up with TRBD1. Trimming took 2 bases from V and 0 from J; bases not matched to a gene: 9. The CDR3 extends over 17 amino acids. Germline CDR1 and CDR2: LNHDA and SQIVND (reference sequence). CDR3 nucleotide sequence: TGTGCCAGTAGTATAAATCTTGGGCAGGGGGTGAACACTGAAGCTTTCTTT. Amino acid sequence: CASSINLGQGVNTEAFF.

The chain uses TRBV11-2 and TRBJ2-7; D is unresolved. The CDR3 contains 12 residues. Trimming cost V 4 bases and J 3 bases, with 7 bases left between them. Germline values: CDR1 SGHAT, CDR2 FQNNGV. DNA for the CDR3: TGTGCCAGCAGCTCCTACCGCTACGAGCAGTACTTC. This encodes CASSSYRYEQYF.

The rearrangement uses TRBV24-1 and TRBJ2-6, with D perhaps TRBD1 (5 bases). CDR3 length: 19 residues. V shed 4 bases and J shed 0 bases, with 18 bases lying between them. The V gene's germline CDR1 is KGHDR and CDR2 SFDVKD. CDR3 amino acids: CATSDPPGGAASGANVLTF. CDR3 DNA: TGTGCCACCAGTGACCCCCCCGGTGGGGCGGCCTCTGGGGCCAACGTCCTGACTTTC.

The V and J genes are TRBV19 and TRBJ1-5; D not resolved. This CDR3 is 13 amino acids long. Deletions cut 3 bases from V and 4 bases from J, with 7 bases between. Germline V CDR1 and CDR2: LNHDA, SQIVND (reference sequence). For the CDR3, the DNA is TGTGCCAGTAGTATTGAGGGAAATCAGCCCCAGCATTTT. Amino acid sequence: CASSIEGNQPQHF.

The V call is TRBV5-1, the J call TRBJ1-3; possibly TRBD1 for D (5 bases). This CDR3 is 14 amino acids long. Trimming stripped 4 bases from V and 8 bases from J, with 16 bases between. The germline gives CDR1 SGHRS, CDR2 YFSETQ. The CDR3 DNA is TGCGCCAGCAGCCCTGGACAAGGGGTAGACACCATATATTTT. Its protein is CASSPGQGVDTIYF.

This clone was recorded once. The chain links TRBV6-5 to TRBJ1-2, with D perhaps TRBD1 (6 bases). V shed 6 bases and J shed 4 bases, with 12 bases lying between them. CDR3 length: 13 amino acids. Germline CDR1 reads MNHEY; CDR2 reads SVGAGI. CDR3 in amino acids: CASSRPDSYGYTF. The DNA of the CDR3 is TGTGCCAGCAGCCGACCGGACAGCTATGGCTACACCTTC.

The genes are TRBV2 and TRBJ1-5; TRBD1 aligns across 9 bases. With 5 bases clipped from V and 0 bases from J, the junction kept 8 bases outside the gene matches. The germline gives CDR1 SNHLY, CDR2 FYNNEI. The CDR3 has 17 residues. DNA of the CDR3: TGTGCCAGCAGTTTCCGGGACAGGGATTATAGCAATCAGCCCCAGCATTTT. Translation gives CASSFRDRDYSNQPQHF.

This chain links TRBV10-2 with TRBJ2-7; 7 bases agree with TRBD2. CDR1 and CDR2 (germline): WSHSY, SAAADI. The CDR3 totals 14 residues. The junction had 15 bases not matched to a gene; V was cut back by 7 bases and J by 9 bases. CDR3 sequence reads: CASTPAGEGRGQYF. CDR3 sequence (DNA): TGCGCCAGCACTCCCGCGGGGGAGGGACGGGGGCAGTACTTC.

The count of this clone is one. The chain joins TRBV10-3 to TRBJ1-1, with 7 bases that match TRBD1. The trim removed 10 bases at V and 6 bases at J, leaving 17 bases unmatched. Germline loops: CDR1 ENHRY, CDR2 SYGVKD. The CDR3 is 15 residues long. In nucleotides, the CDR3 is TGTGCCACCAAAGAAGACCTAGGGGGCCGGGCTGAAGCTTTCTTT. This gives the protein CATKEDLGGRAEAFF.

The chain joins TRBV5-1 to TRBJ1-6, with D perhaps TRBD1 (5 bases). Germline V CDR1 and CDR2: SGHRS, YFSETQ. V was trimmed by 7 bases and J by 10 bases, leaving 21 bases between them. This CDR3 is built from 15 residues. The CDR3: CASSAASGDSSPLHF. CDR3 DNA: TGCGCCAGCTCCGCAGCGTCGGGGGATTCCTCACCCCTCCACTTT.

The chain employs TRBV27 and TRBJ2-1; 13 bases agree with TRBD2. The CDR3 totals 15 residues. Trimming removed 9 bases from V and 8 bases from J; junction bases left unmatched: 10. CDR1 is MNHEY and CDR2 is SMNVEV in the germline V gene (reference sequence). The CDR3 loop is CASSSGLAGMDEQFF. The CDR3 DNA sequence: TGTGCCAGTTCCTCGGGACTAGCGGGGATGGATGAGCAGTTCTTC.

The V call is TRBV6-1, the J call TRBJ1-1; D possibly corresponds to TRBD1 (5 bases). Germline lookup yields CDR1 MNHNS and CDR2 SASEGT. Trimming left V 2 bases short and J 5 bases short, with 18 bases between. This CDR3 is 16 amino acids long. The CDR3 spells CASSEWGGRGGTEAFF. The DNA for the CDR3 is TGTGCCAGCAGTGAATGGGGAGGTAGGGGAGGGACTGAAGCTTTCTTT.

This CDR3 reads CASSERGARGTEAFF. The DNA for the CDR3 is TGTGCCAGCAGTGAAAGAGGGGCTAGGGGGACTGAAGCTTTCTTT. The chain uses TRBV6-1 and TRBJ1-1, with D possibly TRBD1 on 6 matching bases. Germline V lookup: CDR1 MNHNS, CDR2 SASEGT. This CDR3 spans 15 amino acids. Trimming left V 2 bases short and J 5 bases short, with 15 bases between.

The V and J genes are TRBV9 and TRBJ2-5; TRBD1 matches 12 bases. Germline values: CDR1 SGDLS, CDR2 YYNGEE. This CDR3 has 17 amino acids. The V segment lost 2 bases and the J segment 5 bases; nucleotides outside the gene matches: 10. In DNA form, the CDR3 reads TGTGCCAGCAGCGTGGGGACAGGGGGCGCGAATTGGGAGACCCAGTACTTC. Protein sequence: CASSVGTGGANWETQYF.

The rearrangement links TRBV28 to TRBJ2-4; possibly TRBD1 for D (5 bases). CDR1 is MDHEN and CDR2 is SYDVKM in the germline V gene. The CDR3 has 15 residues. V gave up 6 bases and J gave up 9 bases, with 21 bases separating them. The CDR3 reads CASSRSGHGETIQYF. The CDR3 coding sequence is TGTGCCAGCAGCCGCTCAGGACATGGGGAAACCATTCAGTACTTC.